This is a list of T cell receptor beta chains from one sample in a study of blood T cell repertoires in COVID-19. Profiling relied on immunoSEQ multiplex PCR, and the TCRdb table lists in-frame clones only, not all of them. Here the sample spans some 340,000 clones, roughly nine tenths being singletons. Source material: PBMCs or T cells enriched from blood (not recorded which). The receptor set was obtained from a woman aged 30 to 39 who had been exposed to COVID-19. CDR3s include the opening cysteine and the closing phenylalanine or tryptophan. A D gene is named only where the DNA matches it firmly. Clone size appears in some rows only: once, few, many, or a class for an expanded clone.

v_call	d_call	clone_size	j_call	cdr3_nt	cdr3_aa
TRBV6-5	TRBD1	once	TRBJ1-6	TGTGCCAGCACTGGGACAGGGGTTTCACCCCTCCACTTT	CASTGTGVSPLHF
TRBV7-2	.	.	TRBJ2-7	TGTGCCAGCAGCCAGCAGGGCACTTCCTACGAGCAGTACTTC	CASSQQGTSYEQYF
TRBV4-1	.	.	TRBJ2-1	TGCGCCAGCAGCCAACTTAGGGAGACCAACAATGAGCAGTTCTTC	CASSQLRETNNEQFF
TRBV7-2	.	.	TRBJ2-7	TGTGCCAGCAGCCCAGGCCACGCATCCTACGAGCAGTACTTC	CASSPGHASYEQYF
TRBV5-4	.	.	TRBJ2-1	TGTGCCAGCAGCTTAGGGGGGGCAGGGCAGAACAATGAGCAGTTCTTC	CASSLGGAGQNNEQFF
TRBV4-2	.	.	TRBJ1-5	TGTGCCGCAGGAGGGACTCGTCAGCCCCAGCATTTT	CAAGGTRQPQHF
TRBV27	.	.	TRBJ2-7	TGTGCCAGCAGTTTATCCGCGAGCAGGAGGAGCTACGAGCAGTACTTC	CASSLSASRRSYEQYF
TRBV7-9	.	.	TRBJ2-2	TGTGCCGCCCCCCGCGGGGGCGAGAACACCGGGGAGCTGTTTTTT	CAAPRGGENTGELFF
TRBV23-1	TRBD2	.	TRBJ2-6	TGCGCCAGCAGTCAGCGGGGGGCTGGGGCCAACGTCCTGACTTTC	CASSQRGAGANVLTF
TRBV18	TRBD1	.	TRBJ2-5	TGTGCCAGCAGACAGGGGGTCCAAGAGACCCAGTACTTC	CASRQGVQETQYF
TRBV18	.	.	TRBJ2-5	TGTGCCAGCTCACCAGGCCTTACGAACCCAGGGGAGACCCAGTACTTC	CASSPGLTNPGETQYF
TRBV18	TRBD1	.	TRBJ1-2	TGTGCCAGCTCACCTCTCCGGGACAGGGCTCACTATGGCTACACCTTC	CASSPLRDRAHYGYTF
TRBV4-2	.	.	TRBJ1-2	TGTGCCAGCAGCCAAGATCAGAAGAACTATGGCTACACCTTC	CASSQDQKNYGYTF
TRBV11-1	.	.	TRBJ1-2	TGTGCCAGCAGCCCGGGACTTAAGGATCTCTATGGCTACACCTTC	CASSPGLKDLYGYTF
TRBV7-3	.	.	TRBJ1-1	TGTGCCAGCAGCTTACTTCCAGGGGCGGGCGCTGAAGCTTTCTTT	CASSLLPGAGAEAFF
TRBV7-8	TRBD2	.	TRBJ2-1	TGTGCCAGCAGCTTATTTAGCGGGAACAATGAGCAGTTCTTC	CASSLFSGNNEQFF
TRBV6-5	.	once	TRBJ2-5	TGTGCCAGCGTTGAGGGATTGGGCCAAGAGACCCAGTACTTC	CASVEGLGQETQYF
TRBV25-1	.	.	TRBJ2-7	TGTGCCAGCAGTGAGGTGGGCAGGGCTACCTACGAGCAGTACTTC	CASSEVGRATYEQYF
TRBV10-3	TRBD1	.	TRBJ1-6	TGTGCCATCAGTGAGTCTAGGGGACAGCGTAATTCACCCCTCCACTTT	CAISESRGQRNSPLHF
TRBV25-1	.	.	TRBJ1-4	TGTGCCAGCAGTGACGTCACGGTAACTAATGAAAAACTGTTTTTT	CASSDVTVTNEKLFF
TRBV7-9	TRBD1	.	TRBJ2-7	TGTGCCAGCAGCTTAGGGACAGGGACTCTCTCCTACGAGCAGTACTTC	CASSLGTGTLSYEQYF
TRBV4-3	.	.	TRBJ2-6	TGCGCCAGCAGCCAAACCTACAGGGGGGGAGGGGCCAACGTCCTGACTTTC	CASSQTYRGGGANVLTF
TRBV27	.	.	TRBJ1-5	TGTGCCAGCAGTTTAACCGCAGGGGTCAATCAGCCCCAGCATTTT	CASSLTAGVNQPQHF
TRBV3-1/TRBV3-2	.	.	TRBJ2-7	TGTGCCAGCAGCCCACCGGGACTTACAACCGAGCGGCAGTACTTC	CASSPPGLTTERQYF
TRBV21-1	.	.	TRBJ2-1	TGTGCCAGCAGCACGCCTAGGCGGGGGGGCTCCTACAATGAGCAGTTCTTC	CASSTPRRGGSYNEQFF
TRBV5-1	.	.	TRBJ1-2	TGCGCCAGCAGCTTGTCTGTCGAGTATGGCTACACCTTC	CASSLSVEYGYTF
TRBV6-5	TRBD1	few	TRBJ1-2	TGTGCCAGCAGTTACTCAAACTTGGGACAGGTCTATGGCTACACCTTC	CASSYSNLGQVYGYTF
TRBV20-1	.	.	TRBJ1-5	TGCAGTGCTAGTCTATCCAATCAGCCCCAGCATTTT	CSASLSNQPQHF
TRBV7-9	TRBD1	.	TRBJ2-3	TGTGCCAGCAGCTTAGGGGACAGGGGGAGGACAGATACGCAGTATTTT	CASSLGDRGRTDTQYF
TRBV5-1	TRBD1	.	TRBJ1-5	TGCGCCAGCAGTCCTGGGACAGCGGGCAATCAGCCCCAGCATTTT	CASSPGTAGNQPQHF
TRBV5-1	TRBD2	.	TRBJ2-7	TGCGCCAGCAGCTTGGTGTCTAGCGGGGGGATAGACGAGCAGTACTTC	CASSLVSSGGIDEQYF
TRBV5-1	.	.	TRBJ1-1	TGCGCCAGCAGACGCATTAGCAGGGTTGGGACTGAAGCTTTCTTT	CASRRISRVGTEAFF
TRBV7-8	.	.	TRBJ2-7	TGTGCCAGCAGCTTTAGCTACGAGCAGTACTTC	CASSFSYEQYF
TRBV19	.	once	TRBJ2-4	TGTGCCAGTAGGAAAGGAGGGGACGTAGCCAAAAACATTCAGTACTTC	CASRKGGDVAKNIQYF
TRBV4-1	.	.	TRBJ2-5	TGCGCCAGCAGCCAAGAGGCAGGGGAAGAGACCCAGTACTTC	CASSQEAGEETQYF
TRBV7-9	TRBD1	.	TRBJ1-5	TGTGCCAGCAGCTGGGGACAGGGGCAGCAGCCCCAGCATTTT	CASSWGQGQQPQHF
TRBV12-3/TRBV12-4	.	.	TRBJ2-3	TGTGCCAGCAGTTTTAGAGATACGCAGTATTTT	CASSFRDTQYF
TRBV4-2	.	.	TRBJ2-5	TGTGCCAGCAGCCAAAGATGGAACCTTTACGAGACATCAGAGACCCAGTACTTC	CASSQRWNLYETSETQYF
TRBV29-1	.	few	TRBJ1-3	TGCAGCGTTGAGGGCAGTGGAAACACCATATATTTT	CSVEGSGNTIYF
TRBV6-5	TRBD1	.	TRBJ2-7	TGTGCCAGCGTTAAGCCAGGGGGAAGGGAGCAGTACTTC	CASVKPGGREQYF
TRBV7-2	.	.	TRBJ2-5	TGTGCCAGCAGCTTAGCCAGACAAGAGACCCAGTACTTC	CASSLARQETQYF
TRBV27	.	.	TRBJ1-1	TGTGCCAGCAGTTTAGTTGGTCAGATGAACACTGAAGCTTTCTTT	CASSLVGQMNTEAFF
TRBV18	TRBD1	.	TRBJ1-1	TGTGCCAGCTCACCCTTCGTACCAGGGGGCCACACTGAAGCTTTCTTT	CASSPFVPGGHTEAFF
TRBV15	TRBD1	.	TRBJ2-7	TGTGCCACCAGCAGAGACTTGGGACAGTACTACGAGCAGTACTTC	CATSRDLGQYYEQYF
TRBV6-6	TRBD2	.	TRBJ2-7	TGTGCCAGCAGTGGAACACAGCGGGGGGCCACCTACGAGCAGTACTTC	CASSGTQRGATYEQYF
TRBV4-2	TRBD1	.	TRBJ1-1	TGTGCCAGCAGGCCCCGGGACAGGGGATCGAGGACTGAAGCTTTCTTT	CASRPRDRGSRTEAFF
TRBV5-1	.	.	TRBJ2-5	TGCGCCAGCAGCTTGGCCCCGGCAGGGGAGCAAGAGACCCAGTACTTC	CASSLAPAGEQETQYF
TRBV6-4	.	.	TRBJ2-2	TGTGCCAGCAGTGACGTGGCGGGTTCTTCCCCCACCGGGGAGCTGTTTTTT	CASSDVAGSSPTGELFF
TRBV18	TRBD1	.	TRBJ2-7	TGTGCCAGCTCACCTCGACAGGGAGAGTACGAGCAGTACTTC	CASSPRQGEYEQYF
TRBV19	.	.	TRBJ1-1	TGTGCCAGTAGTTCCCGACAGGTTAGGGGTGGCACTGAAGCTTTCTTT	CASSSRQVRGGTEAFF
TRBV5-1	.	.	TRBJ2-5	TGCGCCAGCAGCTCCTCTCACCAAGAGACCCAGTACTTC	CASSSSHQETQYF
TRBV7-6	TRBD1	.	TRBJ2-7	TGTGCCAGCAGCTTAGAGACAGGGCCCCTGTTGACCGAGCAGTACTTC	CASSLETGPLLTEQYF
TRBV5-4	.	.	TRBJ2-5	TGTGCCAGCAGCTTGGGAGTCCAAGAGACCCAGTACTTC	CASSLGVQETQYF
TRBV4-1	.	.	TRBJ1-6	TGCGCCAGCAGCCGCCAAGAGAGGGCACCCCTCCACTTT	CASSRQERAPLHF
TRBV5-1	.	.	TRBJ1-6	TGCGCCAGCAGCTTGAGCAGGGGTAATTCACCCCTCCACTTT	CASSLSRGNSPLHF